This T cell receptor (beta chain) was observed in a study of T cells in Graves' hyperthyroidism and ophthalmopathy. Study conclusions and caveats: The model forecast ophthalmopathy, anticipating it by a median roughly 6.5 months before onset. Ophthalmopathy and stable hyperthyroidism were told apart by a 13 V-J model.

Authors of the study amplified TCR beta CDR3 regions from RNA transcripts. In the first-round RT-PCR of the TCR CDR3, the HTBI primer set was used. TCRdb reanalysed the multiplex PCR reads using MiXCR and keeps one entry per CDR3 protein. The table includes hundreds of thousands of distinct CDR3 sequences, approximately 16% detected once. This clonotype was observed many times. The target antigen is unknown. Germline CDR1 and CDR2: MDHEN and SYDVKM. With 6 bases removed from V and 0 bases from J, the gap between germline ends came to 14 bases. The CDR3 contains 15 residues. Clinical symptoms, serum thyroxine, TRAb, thyroid ultrasound and orbital computed tomography established diagnosis. Isolation of PBMCs was performed on around 9.4 ml fresh peripheral blood.

This sequence joins TRBV28 and TRBJ1-2; unclear D gene. Input material: blood. The receptor was derived from a woman aged 55-69 years with Graves' ophthalmopathy. The CDR3 sequence: CASRRPRGPNYGYTF. CDR3 in DNA: TGTGCCAGCAGGAGGCCCCGCGGGCCTAACTATGGCTACACCTTC.